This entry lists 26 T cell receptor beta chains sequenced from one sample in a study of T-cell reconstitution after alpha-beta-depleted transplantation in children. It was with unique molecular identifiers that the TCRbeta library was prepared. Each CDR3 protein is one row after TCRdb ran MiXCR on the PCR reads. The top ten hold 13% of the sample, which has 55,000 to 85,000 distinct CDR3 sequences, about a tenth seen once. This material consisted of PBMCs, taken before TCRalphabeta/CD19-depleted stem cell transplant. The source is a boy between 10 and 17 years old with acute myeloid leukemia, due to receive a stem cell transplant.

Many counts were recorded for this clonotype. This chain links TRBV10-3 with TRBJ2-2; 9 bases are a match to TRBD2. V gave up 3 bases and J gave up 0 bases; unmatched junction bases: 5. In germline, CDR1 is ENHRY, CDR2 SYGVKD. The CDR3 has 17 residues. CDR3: CAISDSGGPTNTGELFF. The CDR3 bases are TGTGCCATCAGTGACAGCGGGGGGCCTACGAACACCGGGGAGCTGTTTTTT.

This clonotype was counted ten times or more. The CDR3 reads CASSYLAYNEQFF. The CDR3 DNA sequence: TGTGCCAGCAGTTATCTCGCATACAATGAGCAGTTCTTC. The rearrangement joins TRBV27 to TRBJ2-1; unclear D gene. The length of the CDR3 is 13 residues. Germline loops: CDR1 MNHEY, CDR2 SMNVEV (reference sequence). V was clipped by 4 bases and J by 4 bases, with 8 bases between them.

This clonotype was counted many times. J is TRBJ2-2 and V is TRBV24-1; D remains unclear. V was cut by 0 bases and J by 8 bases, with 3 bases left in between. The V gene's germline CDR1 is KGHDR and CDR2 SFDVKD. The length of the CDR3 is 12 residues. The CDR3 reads CATSDLAGELFF. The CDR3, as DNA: TGTGCCACCAGTGATTTGGCGGGGGAGCTGTTTTTT.

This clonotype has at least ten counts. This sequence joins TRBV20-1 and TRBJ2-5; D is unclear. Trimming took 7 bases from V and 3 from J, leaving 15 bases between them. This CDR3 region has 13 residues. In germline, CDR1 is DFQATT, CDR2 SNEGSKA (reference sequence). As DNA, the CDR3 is TGCAGTGTCCGTCCGGTGGTAGAAGAGACCCAGTACTTC. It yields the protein CSVRPVVEETQYF.

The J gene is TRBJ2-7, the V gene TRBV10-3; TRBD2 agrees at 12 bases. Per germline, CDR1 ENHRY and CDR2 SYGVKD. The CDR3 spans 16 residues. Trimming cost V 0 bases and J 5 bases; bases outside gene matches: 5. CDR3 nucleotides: TGTGCCATCAGTGAGTCGAGACTAGCGGGAGACCACGAGCAGTACTTC. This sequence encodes CAISESRLAGDHEQYF.

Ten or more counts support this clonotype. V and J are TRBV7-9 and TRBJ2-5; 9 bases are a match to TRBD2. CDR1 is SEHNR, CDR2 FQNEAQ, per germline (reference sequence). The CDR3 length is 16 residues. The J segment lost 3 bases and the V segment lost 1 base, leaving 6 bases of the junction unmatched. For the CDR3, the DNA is TGTGCCAGCAGCTTAGGTAGCGGGAGTTCTGAAGAGACCCAGTACTTC. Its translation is CASSLGSGSSEETQYF.

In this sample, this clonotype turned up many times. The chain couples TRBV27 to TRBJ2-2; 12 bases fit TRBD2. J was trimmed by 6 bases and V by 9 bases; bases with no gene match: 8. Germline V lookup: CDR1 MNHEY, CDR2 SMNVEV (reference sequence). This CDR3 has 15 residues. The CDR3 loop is CASRLAGGPAGELFF. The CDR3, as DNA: TGTGCCAGTCGGCTAGCGGGGGGGCCTGCCGGGGAGCTGTTTTTT.

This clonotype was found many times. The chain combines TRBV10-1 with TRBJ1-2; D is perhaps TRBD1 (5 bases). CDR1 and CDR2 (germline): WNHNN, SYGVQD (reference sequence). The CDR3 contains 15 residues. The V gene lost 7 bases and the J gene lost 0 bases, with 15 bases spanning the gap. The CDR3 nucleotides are TGCGCCAGCAACCCGGGACCACCTACTAACTATGGCTACACCTTC. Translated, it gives CASNPGPPTNYGYTF.

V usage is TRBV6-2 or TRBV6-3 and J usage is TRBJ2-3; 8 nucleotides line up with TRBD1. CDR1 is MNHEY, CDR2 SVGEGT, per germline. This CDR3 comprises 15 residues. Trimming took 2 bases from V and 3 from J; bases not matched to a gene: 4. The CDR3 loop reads CASSYSRGRTDTQYF. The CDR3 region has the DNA TGTGCCAGCAGTTACAGCAGGGGGCGGACAGATACGCAGTATTTT.

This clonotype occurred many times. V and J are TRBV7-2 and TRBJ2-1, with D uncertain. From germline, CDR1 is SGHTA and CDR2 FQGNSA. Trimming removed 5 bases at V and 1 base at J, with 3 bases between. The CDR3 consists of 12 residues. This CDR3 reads CASSHSYNEQFF. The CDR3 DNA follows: TGTGCCAGCAGCCATTCCTACAATGAGCAGTTCTTC.

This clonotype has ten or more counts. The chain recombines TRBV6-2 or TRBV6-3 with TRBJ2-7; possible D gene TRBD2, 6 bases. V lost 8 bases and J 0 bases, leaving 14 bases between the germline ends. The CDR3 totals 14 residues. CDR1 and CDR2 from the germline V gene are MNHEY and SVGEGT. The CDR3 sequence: CASGQRRVSYEQYF. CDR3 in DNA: TGTGCCAGCGGCCAGAGGAGGGTCTCCTACGAGCAGTACTTC.

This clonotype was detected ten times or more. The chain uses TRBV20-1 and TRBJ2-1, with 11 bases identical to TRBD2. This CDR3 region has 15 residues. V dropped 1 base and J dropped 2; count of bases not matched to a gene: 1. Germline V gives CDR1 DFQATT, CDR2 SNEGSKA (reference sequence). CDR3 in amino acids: CSARGLAGTYNEQFF. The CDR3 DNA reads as TGCAGTGCTAGAGGACTAGCGGGGACCTACAATGAGCAGTTCTTC.

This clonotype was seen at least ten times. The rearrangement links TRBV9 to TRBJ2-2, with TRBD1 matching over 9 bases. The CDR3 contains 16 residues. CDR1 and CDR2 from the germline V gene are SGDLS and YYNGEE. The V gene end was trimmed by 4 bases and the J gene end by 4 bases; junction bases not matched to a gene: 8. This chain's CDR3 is CASSPRQGVSTGELFF. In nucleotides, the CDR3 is TGTGCCAGCAGCCCAAGACAGGGGGTGAGCACCGGGGAGCTGTTTTTT.

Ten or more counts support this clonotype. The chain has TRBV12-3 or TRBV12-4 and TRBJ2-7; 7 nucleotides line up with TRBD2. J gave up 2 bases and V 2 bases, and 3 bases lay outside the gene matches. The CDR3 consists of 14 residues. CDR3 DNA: TGTGCCAGCAGTTTATTCGGGACTACCTACGAGCAGTACTTC. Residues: CASSLFGTTYEQYF.

Here the CDR3 DNA reads TGTGCCAGCAGCTGGGATTCGGGGTTTGAAGAGACCCAGTACTTC. Protein sequence: CASSWDSGFEETQYF. J is TRBJ2-5 and V is TRBV5-5, with D possibly TRBD2 on 5 matching bases. V was shortened by 3 bases and J by 3 bases, with 15 bases between the two germline ends. Germline V gene lookup returns CDR1 SGHKS and CDR2 YYEKEE (reference sequence). The length of the CDR3 is 15 residues.

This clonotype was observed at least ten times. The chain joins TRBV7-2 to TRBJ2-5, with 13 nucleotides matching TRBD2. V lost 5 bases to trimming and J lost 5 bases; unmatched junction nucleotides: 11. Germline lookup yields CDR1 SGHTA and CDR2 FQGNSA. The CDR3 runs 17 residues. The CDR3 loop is CASSPGTSGKRFETQYF. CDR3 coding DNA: TGTGCCAGCAGCCCCGGGACTAGCGGGAAACGGTTTGAGACCCAGTACTTC.

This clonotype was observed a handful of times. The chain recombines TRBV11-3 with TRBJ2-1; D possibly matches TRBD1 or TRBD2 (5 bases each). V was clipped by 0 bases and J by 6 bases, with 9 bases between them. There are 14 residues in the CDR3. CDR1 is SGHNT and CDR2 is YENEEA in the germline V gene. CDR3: CASSLDPRGNEQFF. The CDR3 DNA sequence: TGTGCCAGCAGCTTAGATCCGAGGGGCAATGAGCAGTTCTTC.

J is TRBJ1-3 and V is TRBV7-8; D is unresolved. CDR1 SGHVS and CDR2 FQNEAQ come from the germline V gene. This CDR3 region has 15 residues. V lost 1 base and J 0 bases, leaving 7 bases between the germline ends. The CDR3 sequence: CASSLDWGSGNTIYF. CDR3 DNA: TGTGCCAGCAGCTTAGACTGGGGCTCTGGAAACACCATATATTTT.

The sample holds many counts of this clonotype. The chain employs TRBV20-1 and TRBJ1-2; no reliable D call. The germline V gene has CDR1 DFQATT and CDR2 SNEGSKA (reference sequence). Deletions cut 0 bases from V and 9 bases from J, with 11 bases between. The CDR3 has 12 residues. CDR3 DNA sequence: TGCAGTGCTAGAGAGGGGTTGGGGAGCTACACCTTC. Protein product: CSAREGLGSYTF.

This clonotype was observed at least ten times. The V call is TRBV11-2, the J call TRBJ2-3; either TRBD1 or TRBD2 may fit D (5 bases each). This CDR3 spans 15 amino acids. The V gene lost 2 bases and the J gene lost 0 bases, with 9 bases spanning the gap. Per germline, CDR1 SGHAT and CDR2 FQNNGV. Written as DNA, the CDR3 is TGTGCCAGCAGCTTATCTGGGGGTAGCACAGATACGCAGTATTTT. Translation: CASSLSGGSTDTQYF.

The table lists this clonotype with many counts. The CDR3 region is CASSFSPRWGIGETQYF. In DNA form, the CDR3 reads TGTGCCAGCAGTTTTTCCCCGAGATGGGGGATTGGAGAGACCCAGTACTTC. The V gene is TRBV12-3 or TRBV12-4, the J gene TRBJ2-5; either TRBD1 or TRBD2 may fit D (5 bases each). The V gene lost 3 bases and the J gene lost 4 bases, with 21 bases spanning the gap. There are 17 residues in the CDR3.

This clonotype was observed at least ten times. CDR3 loop: CASRSGGSTEAFF. The CDR3 DNA is TGTGCCAGCAGGAGTGGGGGGTCTACTGAAGCTTTCTTT. This chain links TRBV12-3 or TRBV12-4 with TRBJ1-1; possible D gene TRBD1, 5 bases. CDR3 length equals 13 residues. Trimming took off 6 bases at V and 5 bases at J, with 13 bases between the two ends.

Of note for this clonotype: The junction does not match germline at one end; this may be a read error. CDR3 protein: CARSSWKRGAGYGYTF. In DNA, the CDR3 is TGTGCCAGGAGCTCCTGGAAACGGGGCGCTGGCTATGGCTACACCTTC. The V and J genes are TRBV11-2 and TRBJ1-2; D is perhaps TRBD1 (5 bases). This CDR3 spans 16 amino acids. CDR1 is SGHAT, CDR2 FQNNGV, per germline. Looking up the rest from reference TRBV11-2 and TRBJ1-2 gives the full variable domain: EAGVAQSPRYKIIEKRQSVAFWCNPISGHATLYWYQQILGQGPKLLIQFQNNGVVDDSQLPKDRFSAERLKGVDSTLKIQPAKLEDSAVYLCARSSWKRGAGYGYTFGSGTRLTVV.

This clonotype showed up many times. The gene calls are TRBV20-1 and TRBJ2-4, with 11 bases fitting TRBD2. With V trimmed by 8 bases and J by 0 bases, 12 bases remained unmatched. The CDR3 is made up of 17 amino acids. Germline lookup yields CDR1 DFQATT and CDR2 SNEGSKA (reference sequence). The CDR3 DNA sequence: TGCAGTTACTTAGCGGGAGGGCCCGACCTAGCCAAAAACATTCAGTACTTC. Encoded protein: CSYLAGGPDLAKNIQYF.

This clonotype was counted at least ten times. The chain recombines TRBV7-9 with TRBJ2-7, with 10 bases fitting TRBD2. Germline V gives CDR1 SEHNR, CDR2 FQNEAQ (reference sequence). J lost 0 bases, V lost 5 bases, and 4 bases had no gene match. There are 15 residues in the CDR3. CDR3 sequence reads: CASSLGLAVSYEQYF. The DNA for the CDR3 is TGTGCCAGCAGCCTCGGACTAGCGGTCTCCTACGAGCAGTACTTC.

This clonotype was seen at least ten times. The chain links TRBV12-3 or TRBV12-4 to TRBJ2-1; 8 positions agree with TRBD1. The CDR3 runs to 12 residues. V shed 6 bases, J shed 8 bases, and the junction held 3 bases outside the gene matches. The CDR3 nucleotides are TGTGCCAGCAGCGTGACAGGGGATGAGCAGTTCTTC. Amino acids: CASSVTGDEQFF.